This T cell receptor (beta chain) was obtained from a study of shared T cell receptors in the human thymus. TCRdb's table, derived via immunoSEQ multiplex PCR, lists solely in-frame clones and lacks some. Among 630,000 or so clones listed, more than 70% were seen once. This clone turned up a few times. In addition, the sample was reused for a study of human thymus T cells. That work contributes: Immunologically healthy infants in Finland undergoing congenital heart defect surgery were the donors. Resections removed during corrective heart surgery provided the thymus tissue used.

Sequencing was done on a sample of thymocytes. This sequence originates from a boy under two years old with a congenital heart defect.

CDR3 nucleotide sequence: TGTGCTAGTGGTTTTACTCCGGGACAGAGTAGTCCCTACGAGCAGTACTTC. This encodes CASGFTPGQSSPYEQYF. The chain couples TRBV12-5 to TRBJ2-7; TRBD1 agrees at 7 bases. This CDR3 contains 17 residues. Unmatched junction bases numbered 13, after V lost 3 bases and J lost 2 bases. Germline V lookup: CDR1 LGHNT, CDR2 FRNRAP.